Presented here are 7 T cell receptor beta chains from one specimen sequenced in a study of graft-versus-host responses after intestinal transplantation. Sequencing was performed with immunoSEQ multiplex PCR; in TCRdb, only in-frame clones are kept and a portion is missing. This sample has fewer than 25,000 clones; about a third occur once, and the top ten carry 2%. Sequencing used alloreactive CD4+ T cells from a mixed lymphocyte reaction culture, obtained before transplantation. Subset of the sample: CFSE-low proliferating T cells sorted from approximately six-day pre-transplant mixed lymphocyte reaction (GvH or HvG direction). The receptors originated from a human patient who was an organ donor for intestinal transplantation.

This chain uses TRBV11-2 with TRBJ2-1; D remains unclear. Germline V gene sequence: CDR1 SGHAT, CDR2 FQNNGV. The CDR3 has 15 residues. Trimming pared 5 bases from V and 5 bases from J, leaving 16 bases between. The CDR3 is CASSLELGTHNEQFF. In DNA form, the CDR3 reads TGTGCCAGCAGCCTCGAACTCGGAACTCACAATGAGCAGTTCTTC.

This clone is labeled as medium-sized (0.01 to 0.1%). The chain joins TRBV2 to TRBJ2-2, with D possibly being TRBD2 (6 bases). CDR1 and CDR2 from the germline V gene are SNHLY and FYNNEI. V lost 3 bases and J 7 bases, leaving 9 bases between the germline ends. The CDR3 totals 13 residues. The CDR3 loop is CASSEVGGGELFF. In nucleotides, the CDR3 is TGTGCCAGCAGTGAGGTCGGGGGCGGGGAGCTGTTTTTT. Filled out from reference TRBV2 and TRBJ2-2, the complete variable domain reads EPEVTQTPSHQVTQMGQEVILRCVPISNHLYFYWYRQILGQKVEFLVSFYNNEISEKSEIFDDQFSVERPDGSNFTLKIRSTKLEDSAMYFCASSEVGGGELFFGEGSRLTVL.

The genes are TRBV19 and TRBJ2-7; TRBD1 aligns across 12 bases. V was clipped by 4 bases and J by 2 bases; unmatched bases: 0. CDR1 and CDR2 (germline): LNHDA, SQIVND (reference sequence). The CDR3 loop spans 14 amino acids. The CDR3 region is CASSRDRGPYEQYF. In DNA form, the CDR3 reads TGTGCCAGTAGTAGGGACAGGGGGCCCTACGAGCAGTACTTC.

The genes are TRBV28 and TRBJ1-2; the D is unclear. CDR3 length equals 14 residues. The V and J ends lost 7 bases and 0 bases respectively, with 12 bases between them. Germline lookup yields CDR1 MDHEN and CDR2 SYDVKM. The CDR3: CASTSEPSNYGYTF. The CDR3 DNA is TGTGCCAGCACAAGTGAACCGTCTAACTATGGCTACACCTTC.

A few counts support this clone. This sequence joins TRBV6-6 and TRBJ2-7, with TRBD2 matching over 8 bases. The CDR3 is 15 amino acids. Germline CDR1 reads MNHNY; CDR2 reads SVGAGI (reference sequence). The V segment lost 6 bases and the J segment 4 bases; nucleotides outside the gene matches: 11. In DNA form, the CDR3 reads TGTGCCAGCAGCCCCCCGGGGGGGGGCCCTTACGAGCAGTACTTC. Its protein product is CASSPPGGGPYEQYF.

Note on this clone: Germline and junction disagree at one end, which may indicate a read error. The chain uses TRBV5-1 and TRBJ2-5, with D perhaps matching TRBD2 (6 bases). This CDR3 contains 15 residues. CDR1 is SGHRS and CDR2 is YFSETQ in the germline V gene. This CDR3 reads CAGSPGAVEGETQYF. The CDR3 nucleotides read TGCGCCGGCAGCCCTGGGGCAGTGGAGGGAGAGACCCAGTACTTC.

This clone is a singleton in its sample. The gene calls are TRBV18 and TRBJ2-3; D is possibly TRBD2 (5 bases). This CDR3 spans 16 amino acids. Germline CDR1 is KGHSH and CDR2 is LQKENI. With 1 base removed from V and 6 bases from J, the gap between germline ends came to 17 bases. The CDR3 coding sequence is TGTGCCAGCTCACCACTAGCGCTCGTCCTGCACGATACGCAGTATTTT. Its protein is CASSPLALVLHDTQYF.